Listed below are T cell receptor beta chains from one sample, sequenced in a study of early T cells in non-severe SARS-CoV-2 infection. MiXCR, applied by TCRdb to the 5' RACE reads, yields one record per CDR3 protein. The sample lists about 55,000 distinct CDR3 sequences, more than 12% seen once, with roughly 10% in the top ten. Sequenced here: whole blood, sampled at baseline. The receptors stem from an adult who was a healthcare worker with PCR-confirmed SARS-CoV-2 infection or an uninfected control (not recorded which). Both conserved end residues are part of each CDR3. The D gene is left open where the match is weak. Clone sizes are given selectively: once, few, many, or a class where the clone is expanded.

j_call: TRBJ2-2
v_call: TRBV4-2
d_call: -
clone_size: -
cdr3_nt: TGTGCCAGCAGCCCTCCCCGGGACGGGAACACCGGGGAGCTGTTTTTT
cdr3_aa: CASSPPRDGNTGELFF

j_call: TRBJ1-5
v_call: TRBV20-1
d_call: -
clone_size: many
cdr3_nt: TGCAGTGCTAGGGTCCAGGGGCTTTTCGGCAATCAGCCCCAGCATTTT
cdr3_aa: CSARVQGLFGNQPQHF

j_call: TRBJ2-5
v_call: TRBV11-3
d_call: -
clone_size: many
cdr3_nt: TGTGCCAGCAGCTTAGGGGTGCAAGAGACCCAGTACTTC
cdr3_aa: CASSLGVQETQYF

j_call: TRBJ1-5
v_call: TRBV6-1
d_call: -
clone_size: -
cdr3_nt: TGTGCCAGCACTCAGGTTTTGAGTCAGCCCCAGCATTTT
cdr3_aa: CASTQVLSQPQHF

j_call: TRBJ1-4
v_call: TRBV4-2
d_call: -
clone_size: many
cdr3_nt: TGTGCCAGCAGCCAAGCAAAGACAACTAATGAAAAACTGTTTTTT
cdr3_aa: CASSQAKTTNEKLFF

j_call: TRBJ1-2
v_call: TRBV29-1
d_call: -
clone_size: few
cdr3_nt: TGCAGCGTTGAAGTAAGGGGGGAAGCGGGTAGGGAGGACGGCTACACCTTC
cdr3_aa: CSVEVRGEAGREDGYTF

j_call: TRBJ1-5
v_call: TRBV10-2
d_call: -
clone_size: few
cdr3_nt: TGCGCCAGCGCCTTGGTTGCGGGTCAGCCCCAGCATTTT
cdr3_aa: CASALVAGQPQHF

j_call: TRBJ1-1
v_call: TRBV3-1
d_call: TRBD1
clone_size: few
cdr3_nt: TGTGCCAGCAGCCCGGGACAGGCCGGGGCGGAAGCTTTCTTT
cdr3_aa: CASSPGQAGAEAFF

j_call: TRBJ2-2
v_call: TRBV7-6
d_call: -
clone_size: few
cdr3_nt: TGTGCCAGCAGCTCCGGGTCAAACACCGGGGAGCTGTTTTTT
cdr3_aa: CASSSGSNTGELFF

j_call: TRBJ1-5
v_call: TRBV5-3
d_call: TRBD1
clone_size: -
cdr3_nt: TGTGCCAGAAGCAGGGGGCAAGATCAGCCCCAGCATTTT
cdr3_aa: CARSRGQDQPQHF

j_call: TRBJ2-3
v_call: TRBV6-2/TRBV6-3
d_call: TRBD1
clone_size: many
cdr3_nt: TGTGCCAGCAGTTACTCACAGGGGAGCACAGATACGCAGTATTTT
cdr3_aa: CASSYSQGSTDTQYF

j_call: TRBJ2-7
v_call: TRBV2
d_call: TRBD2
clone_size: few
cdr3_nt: TGTGCCAGCAGCCGCCCGGGGGGGAACGAGCAGTACTTC
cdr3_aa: CASSRPGGNEQYF

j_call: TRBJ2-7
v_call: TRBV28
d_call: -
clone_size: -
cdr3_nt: TGTGCCAGCAGTTTCTCTGGAGGCTACGAGCAGTACTTC
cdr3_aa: CASSFSGGYEQYF

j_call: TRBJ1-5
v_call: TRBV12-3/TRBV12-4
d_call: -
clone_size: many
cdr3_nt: TGTGCCAGCAGTCCAGACGGAGGGTCTTGGCAGCCCCAGCATTTT
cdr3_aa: CASSPDGGSWQPQHF

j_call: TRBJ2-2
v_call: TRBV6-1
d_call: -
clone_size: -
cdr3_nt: TGTGCCAGCAGTGAAAGGAGGGAGCTGTTTTTT
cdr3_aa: CASSERRELFF

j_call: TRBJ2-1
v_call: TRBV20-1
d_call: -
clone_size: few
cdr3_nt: TGCAGTGCTAGAGATTTCTCAAGATCTTATTCCAATGAGCAGTTCTTC
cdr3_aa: CSARDFSRSYSNEQFF

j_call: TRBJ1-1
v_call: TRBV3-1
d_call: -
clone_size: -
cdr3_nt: TGTGCCAGCAGCCTGGGCAGGGATGGTGAAGCTTTCTTT
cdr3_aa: CASSLGRDGEAFF

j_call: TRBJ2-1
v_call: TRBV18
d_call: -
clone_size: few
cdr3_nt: TGTGCCAGCTCACCACCCGGTTATGGGGCTGGTGAGCAGTTCTTC
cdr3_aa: CASSPPGYGAGEQFF

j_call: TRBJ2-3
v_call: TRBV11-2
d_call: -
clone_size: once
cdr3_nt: TGTGCCAGCCGGGGCACAGATACGCGGTATTTT
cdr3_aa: CASRGTDTRYF

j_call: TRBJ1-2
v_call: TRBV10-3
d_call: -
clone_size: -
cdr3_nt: TGTGCCATCAGTGGGGGGACGGATGCTAACTATGGCTACACCTTC
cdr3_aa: CAISGGTDANYGYTF

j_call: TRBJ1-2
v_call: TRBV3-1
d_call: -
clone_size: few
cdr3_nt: TGTGCCAGCAGCCCCTACCAGGGATCTGGCTACACCTTC
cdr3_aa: CASSPYQGSGYTF

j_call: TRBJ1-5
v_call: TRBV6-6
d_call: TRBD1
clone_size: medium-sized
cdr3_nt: TGTGCCAGCAGGGTGGGACAGTACAATCAGCCCCAGCATTTT
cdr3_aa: CASRVGQYNQPQHF

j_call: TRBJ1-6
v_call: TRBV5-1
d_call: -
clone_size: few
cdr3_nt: TGCGCCAGCATGGGGGGCAATAATTCACCCCTCCACTTT
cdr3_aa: CASMGGNNSPLHF

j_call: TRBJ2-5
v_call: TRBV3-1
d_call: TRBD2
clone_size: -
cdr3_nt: TGTGCCAGCAGCCAAGGTCGGAGCGGGAGAGAAGAGACCCAGTACTTC
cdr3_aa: CASSQGRSGREETQYF

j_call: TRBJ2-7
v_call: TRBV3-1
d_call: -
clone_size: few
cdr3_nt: TGTGCCAGCAGTGCCGGACGGTATTACGAGCAGTACTTC
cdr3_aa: CASSAGRYYEQYF

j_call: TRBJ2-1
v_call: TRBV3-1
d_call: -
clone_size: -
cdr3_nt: TGTGCCAGCAGCCAGTCCTTGTACGTCTCCTACAATGAGCAGTTCTTC
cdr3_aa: CASSQSLYVSYNEQFF

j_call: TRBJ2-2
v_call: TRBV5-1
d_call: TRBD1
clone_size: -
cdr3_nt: TGCGCCAGCAGCCTGGGACAGAACTCGGCCGGGGAGCTGTTTTTT
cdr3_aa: CASSLGQNSAGELFF

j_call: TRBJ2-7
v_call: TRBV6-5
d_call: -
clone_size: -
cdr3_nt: TGTGCCAGCAGTTACTCGGGACCCTCCTACGAGCAGTACTTC
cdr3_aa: CASSYSGPSYEQYF

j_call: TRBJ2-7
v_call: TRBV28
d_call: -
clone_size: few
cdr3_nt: TGTGCCAGCAGTTTTAAGGGTGGAAGCTACGAGCAGTACTTC
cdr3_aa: CASSFKGGSYEQYF